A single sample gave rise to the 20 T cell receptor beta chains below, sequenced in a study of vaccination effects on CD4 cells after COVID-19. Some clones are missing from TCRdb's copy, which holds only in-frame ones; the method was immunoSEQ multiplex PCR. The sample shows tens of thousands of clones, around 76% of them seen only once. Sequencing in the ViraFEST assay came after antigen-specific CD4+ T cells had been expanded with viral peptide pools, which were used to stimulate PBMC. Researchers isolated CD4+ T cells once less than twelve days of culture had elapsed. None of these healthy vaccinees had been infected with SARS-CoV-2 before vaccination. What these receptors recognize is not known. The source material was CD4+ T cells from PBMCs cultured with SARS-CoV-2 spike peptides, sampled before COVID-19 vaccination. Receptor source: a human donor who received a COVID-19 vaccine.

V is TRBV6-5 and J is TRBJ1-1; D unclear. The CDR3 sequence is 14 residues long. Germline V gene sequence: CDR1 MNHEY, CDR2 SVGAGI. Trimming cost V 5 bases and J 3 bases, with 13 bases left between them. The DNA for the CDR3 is TGTGCCAGCAGTCAGCCTGGCCACGACACTGAAGCTTTCTTT. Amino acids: CASSQPGHDTEAFF.

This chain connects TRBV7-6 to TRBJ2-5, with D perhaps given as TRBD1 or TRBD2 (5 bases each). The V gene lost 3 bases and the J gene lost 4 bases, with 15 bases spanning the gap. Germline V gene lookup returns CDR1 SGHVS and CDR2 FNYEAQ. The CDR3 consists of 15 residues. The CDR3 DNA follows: TGTGCCAGCAGCTTGGGGATCACTGGGACAGAGACCCAGTACTTC. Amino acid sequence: CASSLGITGTETQYF.

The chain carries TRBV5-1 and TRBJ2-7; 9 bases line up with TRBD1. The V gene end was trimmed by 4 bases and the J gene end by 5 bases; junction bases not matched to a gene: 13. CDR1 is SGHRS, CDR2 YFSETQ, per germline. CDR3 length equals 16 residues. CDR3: CASSLSGQGTPHEQYV. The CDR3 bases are TGCGCCAGCAGCCTTTCGGGACAGGGAACTCCCCACGAGCAGTACGTC.

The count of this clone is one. The CDR3 sequence is CASSVMTGKAFF. The CDR3 DNA sequence: TGTGCCAGCAGTGTTATGACAGGTAAAGCTTTCTTT. The chain links TRBV6-2 or TRBV6-3 to TRBJ1-1, with a weak D call TRBD1 (6 bases). V gave up 5 bases and J gave up 9 bases, with 13 bases separating them. The CDR3 consists of 12 residues. Germline CDR1 is MNHEY and CDR2 is SVGEGT.

The CDR3 sequence is CASSLGPRYEQYV. The DNA of the CDR3 is TGTGCCAGCAGCTTGGGGCCCCGCTACGAGCAGTACGTC. The V and J genes are TRBV5-6 and TRBJ2-7, with D unclear. CDR3 length: 13 residues. The germline V and J ends were trimmed by 0 bases and 3 bases, with 7 bases remaining between them. CDR1 and CDR2 (germline): SGHDT, YYEEEE.

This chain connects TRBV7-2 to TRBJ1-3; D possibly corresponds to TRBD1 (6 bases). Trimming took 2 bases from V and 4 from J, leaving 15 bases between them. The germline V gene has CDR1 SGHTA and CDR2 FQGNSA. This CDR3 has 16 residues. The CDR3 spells CASSLSGALEGNTIYF. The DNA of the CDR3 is TGTGCCAGCAGCTTATCAGGGGCTCTGGAAGGAAACACCATATATTTT.

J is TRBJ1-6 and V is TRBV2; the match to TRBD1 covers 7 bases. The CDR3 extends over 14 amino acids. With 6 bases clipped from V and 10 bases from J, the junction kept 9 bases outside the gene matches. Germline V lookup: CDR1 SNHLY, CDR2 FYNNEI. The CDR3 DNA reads TGTGCCAGCAGGACAGGGCCTTGGGGCTCACCCCTCCACTTT. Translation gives CASRTGPWGSPLHF.

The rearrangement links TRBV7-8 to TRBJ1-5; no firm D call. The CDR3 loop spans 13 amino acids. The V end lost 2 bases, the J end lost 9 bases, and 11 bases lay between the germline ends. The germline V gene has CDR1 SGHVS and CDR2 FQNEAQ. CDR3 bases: TGTGCCAGCAGCTTATCGACCCTTGGGCCCCAGCATTTT. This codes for CASSLSTLGPQHF.

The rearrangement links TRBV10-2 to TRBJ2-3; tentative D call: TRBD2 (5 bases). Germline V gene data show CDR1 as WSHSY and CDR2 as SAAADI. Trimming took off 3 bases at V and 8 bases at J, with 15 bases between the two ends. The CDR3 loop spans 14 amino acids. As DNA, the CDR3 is TGCGCCAGCAGTGAACTCGGGGAAGAGGGTACGCAGTATTTT. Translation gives CASSELGEEGTQYF.

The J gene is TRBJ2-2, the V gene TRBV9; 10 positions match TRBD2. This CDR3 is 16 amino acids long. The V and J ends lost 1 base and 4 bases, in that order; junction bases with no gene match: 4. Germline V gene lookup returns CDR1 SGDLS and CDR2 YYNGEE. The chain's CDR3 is CASSVLAGASTGELFF. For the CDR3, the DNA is TGTGCCAGCAGCGTACTAGCGGGGGCCTCCACCGGGGAGCTGTTTTTT.

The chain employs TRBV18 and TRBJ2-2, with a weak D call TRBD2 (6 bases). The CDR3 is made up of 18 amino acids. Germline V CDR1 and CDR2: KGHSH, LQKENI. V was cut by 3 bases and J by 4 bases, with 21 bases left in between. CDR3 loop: CASSPRDGAPGSTGELFF. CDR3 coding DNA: TGTGCCAGCTCACCGCGGGACGGAGCTCCGGGGAGCACCGGGGAGCTGTTTTTT.

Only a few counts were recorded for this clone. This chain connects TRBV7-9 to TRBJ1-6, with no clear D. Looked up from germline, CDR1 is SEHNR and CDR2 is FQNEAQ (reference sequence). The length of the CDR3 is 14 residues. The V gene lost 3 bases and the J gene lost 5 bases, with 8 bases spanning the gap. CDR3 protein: CASSLVPNNSPLHF. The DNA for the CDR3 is TGTGCCAGCAGCTTGGTCCCGAATAATTCACCCCTCCACTTT.

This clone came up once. This CDR3 reads CASSRGTGGDYGYTF. In nucleotides, the CDR3 is TGTGCCAGCAGCCGCGGGACAGGGGGCGACTATGGCTACACCTTC. This chain joins TRBV3-1 (or the pseudogene TRBV3-2) and TRBJ1-2; the match to TRBD1 covers 12 bases. Germline assignment: CDR1 LGHDT and CDR2 YNNKEL (reference sequence). CDR3 length: 15 residues. Unmatched junction bases numbered 3, after V lost 4 bases and J lost 3 bases.

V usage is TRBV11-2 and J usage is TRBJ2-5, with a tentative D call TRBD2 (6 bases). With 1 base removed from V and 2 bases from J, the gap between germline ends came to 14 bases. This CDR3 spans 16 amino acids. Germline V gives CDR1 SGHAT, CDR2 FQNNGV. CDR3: CASSLGRGAGQETQYF. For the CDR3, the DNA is TGTGCCAGCAGCTTAGGGCGTGGTGCGGGACAAGAGACCCAGTACTTC.

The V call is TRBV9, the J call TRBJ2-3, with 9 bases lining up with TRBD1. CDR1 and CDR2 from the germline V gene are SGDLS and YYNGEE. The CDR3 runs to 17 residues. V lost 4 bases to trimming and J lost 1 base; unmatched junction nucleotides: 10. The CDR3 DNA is TGTGCCAGCAGCCCAGTAGGGGGACAGGGCCGCACAGATACGCAGTATTTT. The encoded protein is CASSPVGGQGRTDTQYF.

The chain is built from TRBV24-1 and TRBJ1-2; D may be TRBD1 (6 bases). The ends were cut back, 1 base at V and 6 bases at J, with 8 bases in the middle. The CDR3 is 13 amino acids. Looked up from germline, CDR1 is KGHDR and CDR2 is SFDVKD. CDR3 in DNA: TGTGCCACCAGTGATTTAGCAGGGGATGGCTACACCTTC. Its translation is CATSDLAGDGYTF.

Here the CDR3 DNA reads TGTGCCAGCAGCTTAGATAAGGGGCTGATCTATGGCTACACCTTC. Amino acid sequence: CASSLDKGLIYGYTF. This chain uses TRBV7-2 with TRBJ1-2, with D tentatively TRBD1 (5 bases). CDR1 SGHTA and CDR2 FQGNSA come from the germline V gene. The CDR3 contains 15 residues. Trimming pared 1 base from V and 4 bases from J, leaving 13 bases between.

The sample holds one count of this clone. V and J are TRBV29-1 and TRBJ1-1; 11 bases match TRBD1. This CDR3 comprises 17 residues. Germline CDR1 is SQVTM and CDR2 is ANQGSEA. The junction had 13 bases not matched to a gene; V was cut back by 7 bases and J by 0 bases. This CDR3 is CSATPGQGARLNTEAFF. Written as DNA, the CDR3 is TGCAGCGCGACCCCCGGACAGGGGGCCCGGCTGAACACTGAAGCTTTCTTT.

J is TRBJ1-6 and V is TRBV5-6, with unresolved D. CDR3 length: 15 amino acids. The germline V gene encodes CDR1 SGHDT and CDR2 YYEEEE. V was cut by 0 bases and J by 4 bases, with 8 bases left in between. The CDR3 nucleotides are TGTGCCAGCAGCTTGGGTTCAGTTTATAATTCACCCCTCCACTTT. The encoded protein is CASSLGSVYNSPLHF.

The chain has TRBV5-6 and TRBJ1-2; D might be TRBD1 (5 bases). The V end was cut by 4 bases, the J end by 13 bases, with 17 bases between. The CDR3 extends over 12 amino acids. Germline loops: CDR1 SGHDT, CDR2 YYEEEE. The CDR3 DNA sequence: TGTGCCAGCAGCAGGGGTGAGACCTTCGTCACCTTC. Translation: CASSRGETFVTF.